These T cell receptor beta chains were read from a single sample in a study of intratumoral heterogeneity in liver cancer. Produced via immunoSEQ multiplex PCR; TCRdb's table is partial and in-frame only. The sample lists approximately 20,000 clones; about two thirds were seen once. Source: tumor-adjacent normal tissue, taken before any cancer treatment. The receptors stem from a woman aged 70-85 years with hepatocellular carcinoma. The CDR3 runs from the conserved cysteine through the conserved F or W. Each record gives: V gene, D gene, clone size, J gene, CDR3 protein, CDR3 DNA. D genes are given only for firm matches. Clone size is shown for a subset of rows, as once, few, many or a class of expanded clone.

v_gene: TRBV5-1
d_gene: TRBD2
abundance: -
j_gene: TRBJ2-3
CDR3aa: CASSSGLAASADTQYF
CDR3nt: TGCGCCAGCAGCTCGGGACTAGCGGCATCGGCAGATACGCAGTATTTT

v_gene: TRBV19
d_gene: TRBD2
abundance: -
j_gene: TRBJ2-3
CDR3aa: CASRVHASGRTDTQYF
CDR3nt: TGTGCCAGTAGAGTACACGCTAGCGGGAGGACAGATACGCAGTATTTT

v_gene: TRBV7-2
d_gene: TRBD2
abundance: -
j_gene: TRBJ2-3
CDR3aa: CASSSVVWGGRTDTQYF
CDR3nt: TGTGCCAGCAGCTCTGTGGTTTGGGGAGGGCGGACAGATACGCAGTATTTT

v_gene: TRBV2
d_gene: TRBD1
abundance: few
j_gene: TRBJ1-1
CDR3aa: CASSTGGRTEAFF
CDR3nt: TGTGCCAGCAGTACAGGGGGGCGGACTGAAGCTTTCTTT

v_gene: TRBV19
d_gene: -
abundance: -
j_gene: TRBJ2-1
CDR3aa: CASSIIPGGSKDEQFF
CDR3nt: TGTGCCAGTAGTATCATTCCAGGGGGGAGCAAAGATGAGCAGTTCTTC

v_gene: TRBV18
d_gene: -
abundance: -
j_gene: TRBJ2-5
CDR3aa: CASSLQETQYF
CDR3nt: TGTGCCAGCTCACTCCAAGAGACCCAGTACTTC

v_gene: TRBV4-2
d_gene: TRBD2
abundance: -
j_gene: TRBJ2-5
CDR3aa: CASSQSGGVEETQYF
CDR3nt: TGTGCCAGCAGCCAAAGTGGGGGGGTTGAGGAGACCCAGTACTTC

v_gene: TRBV5-1
d_gene: TRBD2
abundance: -
j_gene: TRBJ2-2
CDR3aa: CASSFSGSVGTGELFF
CDR3nt: TGCGCCAGCAGCTTTAGCGGGAGCGTTGGCACCGGGGAGCTGTTTTTT

v_gene: TRBV4-2
d_gene: TRBD2
abundance: few
j_gene: TRBJ2-3
CDR3aa: CASSQATSGGTDTQYF
CDR3nt: TGTGCCAGCAGCCAAGCGACTAGCGGGGGGACAGATACGCAGTATTTT

v_gene: TRBV5-6
d_gene: -
abundance: -
j_gene: TRBJ2-6
CDR3aa: CASSSGYSGANVLTF
CDR3nt: TGTGCCAGCAGCTCCGGATACTCTGGGGCCAACGTCCTGACTTTC

v_gene: TRBV27
d_gene: -
abundance: -
j_gene: TRBJ1-5
CDR3aa: CASTPGWGDSNQPQHF
CDR3nt: TGTGCCAGCACCCCGGGCTGGGGGGATAGCAATCAGCCCCAGCATTTT

v_gene: TRBV27
d_gene: TRBD2
abundance: medium-sized
j_gene: TRBJ2-1
CDR3aa: CASTGSGNRDEQFF
CDR3nt: TGTGCCAGTACGGGAAGCGGGAACAGAGATGAGCAGTTCTTC

v_gene: TRBV7-3
d_gene: -
abundance: -
j_gene: TRBJ2-3
CDR3aa: CASSQDRTDTQYF
CDR3nt: TGTGCCAGCAGCCAGGACCGCACAGATACGCAGTATTTT

v_gene: TRBV9
d_gene: TRBD2
abundance: -
j_gene: TRBJ2-7
CDR3aa: CASSPGLAGVYEQYF
CDR3nt: TGTGCCAGCAGCCCCGGACTAGCGGGAGTCTACGAGCAGTACTTC

v_gene: TRBV21-1
d_gene: -
abundance: once
j_gene: TRBJ1-5
CDR3aa: CATLSRGLNQPQHF
CDR3nt: TGTGCCACCCTGTCCAGGGGCCTTAATCAGCCCCAGCATTTT

v_gene: TRBV5-1
d_gene: -
abundance: -
j_gene: TRBJ1-3
CDR3aa: CASSLAQGSSGNTIYF
CDR3nt: TGCGCCAGCAGCTTGGCCCAGGGGAGCTCTGGAAACACCATATATTTT

v_gene: TRBV9
d_gene: TRBD2
abundance: -
j_gene: TRBJ2-3
CDR3aa: CASSVTSGSADTQYF
CDR3nt: TGTGCCAGCAGCGTGACTAGCGGGAGCGCAGATACGCAGTATTTT

v_gene: TRBV6-5
d_gene: TRBD1
abundance: -
j_gene: TRBJ2-7
CDR3aa: CASSYGTVLEQYF
CDR3nt: TGTGCCAGCAGTTACGGGACAGTTTTGGAGCAGTACTTC

v_gene: TRBV5-6
d_gene: TRBD2
abundance: -
j_gene: TRBJ2-7
CDR3aa: CASSLGLAEQYEQYF
CDR3nt: TGTGCCAGCAGCTTGGGACTAGCGGAACAATACGAGCAGTACTTC

v_gene: TRBV4-1
d_gene: TRBD1
abundance: -
j_gene: TRBJ2-1
CDR3aa: CASSLEPGQGGNEQFF
CDR3nt: TGCGCCAGCAGCCTCGAACCGGGACAGGGTGGCAATGAGCAGTTCTTC

v_gene: TRBV30
d_gene: TRBD2
abundance: -
j_gene: TRBJ2-1
CDR3aa: CAWFSSGTHNEQFF
CDR3nt: TGTGCCTGGTTCTCTAGCGGGACCCACAATGAGCAGTTCTTC

v_gene: TRBV10-1
d_gene: -
abundance: -
j_gene: TRBJ2-3
CDR3aa: CASSDGSTDTQYF
CDR3nt: TGCGCCAGCAGTGACGGCAGCACAGATACGCAGTATTTT

v_gene: TRBV11-3
d_gene: -
abundance: -
j_gene: TRBJ2-1
CDR3aa: CASSLGPGVDEQFF
CDR3nt: TGTGCCAGCAGCTTAGGCCCGGGGGTCGATGAGCAGTTCTTC

v_gene: TRBV7-2
d_gene: -
abundance: -
j_gene: TRBJ2-3
CDR3aa: CASSRVAGRGRHTQYF
CDR3nt: TGTGCCAGCAGCAGGGTCGCCGGCAGGGGTAGGCATACGCAGTATTTT

v_gene: TRBV18
d_gene: -
abundance: -
j_gene: TRBJ2-3
CDR3aa: CASSPIDADTQYF
CDR3nt: TGTGCCAGCTCACCAATCGACGCAGATACGCAGTATTTT

v_gene: TRBV2
d_gene: TRBD2
abundance: few
j_gene: TRBJ2-1
CDR3aa: CASRTGTSFNEQFF
CDR3nt: TGTGCCAGCAGAACCGGGACTAGCTTCAATGAGCAGTTCTTC